Shown below are 15 T cell receptor beta chains from a single sample sequenced in a study of T cell repertoires in cytomegalovirus infection. TCRdb itself ran the reads through MiXCR, one entry per CDR3 protein. The sample gives about 60,000 distinct CDR3 sequences, 25% to 40% of which show up once; approximately 70% is in the top ten. These receptors are not linked to any known antigen. What was sequenced was PBMCs, sequenced either directly or after in vitro stimulation (not recorded which). The receptors here all came from a human donor in good health (CMV status not recorded). Some clones in this sample may be carry-over from other donors' samples.

This chain uses TRBV6-5 with TRBJ1-5; 11 nucleotides match TRBD1. V gave up 6 bases and J gave up 6 bases; unmatched junction bases: 1. CDR1 is MNHEY and CDR2 is SVGAGI in the germline V gene. The CDR3 totals 13 residues. CDR3 in DNA: TGTGCCAGCAGGGGACAGGGGGGTCAGCCCCAGCATTTT. This sequence encodes CASRGQGGQPQHF.

The rearrangement joins TRBV29-1 to TRBJ1-5, with D uncertain. The germline V and J ends were trimmed by 4 bases and 6 bases, with 10 bases remaining between them. Germline V gene sequence: CDR1 SQVTM, CDR2 ANQGSEA. There are 12 residues in the CDR3. The CDR3 DNA follows: TGCAGCGTTGGAGGTGGTGGTCAGCCCCAGCATTTT. Translation gives CSVGGGGQPQHF. The full variable domain, its missing parts supplied by reference TRBV29-1 and TRBJ1-5, is SAVISQKPSRDICQRGTSLTIQCQVDSQVTMMFWYRQQPGQSLTLIATANQGSEATYESGFVIDKFPISRPNLTFSTLTVSNMSPEDSSIYLCSVGGGGQPQHFGDGTRLSIL.

This clonotype has at least ten counts. This chain uses TRBV7-2 with TRBJ2-5; 8 bases map to TRBD1. J lost 3 bases, V lost 5 bases, and 5 bases had no gene match. CDR1 SGHTA and CDR2 FQGNSA come from the germline V gene. CDR3 length: 14 amino acids. CDR3 nucleotide sequence: TGTGCCAGCAGCCATCGACAGGGGAAAGAGACCCAGTACTTC. This codes for CASSHRQGKETQYF.

This clonotype showed up just a few times. V usage is TRBV4-3 and J usage is TRBJ1-1, with 12 positions matching TRBD1. Germline CDR1 is LGHNA and CDR2 is YSLEER. CDR3 length equals 14 residues. V was clipped by 1 base and J by 8 bases; unmatched bases: 2. Here the CDR3 reads CASSQAGQGAEAFF. The DNA of the CDR3 is TGCGCCAGCAGCCAAGCGGGACAGGGGGCGGAAGCTTTCTTT.

DNA for the CDR3: TGTGCCAGCAGCCCGCCCCGGGATGAGCAGTTCTTC. Its protein product is CASSPPRDEQFF. The chain has TRBV7-8 and TRBJ2-1; no reliable D call. Trimming took 5 bases from V and 8 from J, leaving 10 bases between them. The length of the CDR3 is 12 residues. Germline loops: CDR1 SGHVS, CDR2 FQNEAQ.

The chain has TRBV5-4 and TRBJ1-2, with 8 positions matching TRBD1. This CDR3 is built from 13 residues. After removal of 4 bases from V and 6 bases from J, the junction contained 5 bases not matched to a gene. Germline V CDR1 and CDR2: SGHNT, YYREEE (reference sequence). This chain's CDR3 is CASSIQGEDGYTF. DNA of the CDR3: TGTGCCAGCAGCATACAGGGGGAGGATGGCTACACCTTC.

V is TRBV12-3 or TRBV12-4 and J is TRBJ1-1; 7 nucleotides match TRBD1. This CDR3 contains 13 residues. V lost 6 bases and J lost 3; bases outside the gene matches: 4. The CDR3: CASRATGDTEAFF. The CDR3 DNA reads TGTGCCAGCAGGGCCACAGGGGACACTGAAGCTTTCTTT.

This clonotype was observed a few times. The chain combines TRBV7-2 with TRBJ2-4; TRBD1 matches 7 bases. Germline CDR1 SGHTA, CDR2 FQGNSA. V lost 5 bases, J lost 5 bases, and 9 bases stayed unmatched. CDR3 length equals 15 residues. The CDR3 DNA reads TGTGCCAGCAGCCCCGGGACAGTGGCACAAAACATTCAGTACTTC. Translating it yields CASSPGTVAQNIQYF.

The sample holds a few counts of this clonotype. The genes are TRBV20-1 and TRBJ2-1, with 10 bases aligning to TRBD2. This CDR3 has 16 amino acids. Germline CDR1 is DFQATT and CDR2 is SNEGSKA (reference sequence). With 3 bases clipped from V and 4 bases from J, the junction kept 9 bases outside the gene matches. CDR3 sequence reads: CSASVAGGPFYNEQFF. The CDR3 DNA reads TGCAGTGCTAGCGTAGCGGGGGGCCCCTTTTACAATGAGCAGTTCTTC.

The table lists this clonotype with a few counts. The chain has TRBV7-2 and TRBJ2-7, with D perhaps given as TRBD1 or TRBD2 (5 bases each). V was trimmed by 5 bases and J by 7 bases, leaving 21 bases between them. This CDR3 spans 15 amino acids. From germline, CDR1 is SGHTA and CDR2 FQGNSA. The CDR3 sequence: CASSQRPGTLGEQYF. For the CDR3, the DNA is TGTGCCAGCAGCCAGCGGCCGGGGACCCTCGGGGAGCAGTACTTC.

This clonotype was detected a few times. This chain connects TRBV12-3 or TRBV12-4 to TRBJ2-3, with D unclear. The CDR3 has 13 residues. Trimming took off 3 bases at V and 0 bases at J, with 4 bases between the two ends. In DNA, the CDR3 is TGTGCCAGCAGTTTGGTTAGCACAGATACGCAGTATTTT. Protein: CASSLVSTDTQYF.

V is TRBV7-2 and J is TRBJ1-3; 9 bases match TRBD1. Unmatched junction bases numbered 4, after V lost 4 bases and J lost 9 bases. CDR1 is SGHTA and CDR2 is FQGNSA in the germline V gene. The CDR3 is 13 residues long. DNA for the CDR3: TGTGCCAGCAGCTCGGGACAGGGTGCCACCATATATTTT. This sequence encodes CASSSGQGATIYF.

In the case of this clonotype: It may be a read error: a sequence one base away is much more abundant. The V and J genes are TRBV11-2 and TRBJ2-7; the match to TRBD2 covers 9 bases. Germline lookup yields CDR1 SGHAT and CDR2 FQNNGV. This CDR3 contains 17 residues. J was trimmed by 0 bases and V by 1 base; bases with no gene match: 7. For the CDR3, the DNA is TGTGCCAGCAGCTTAGGGTCTAGCGGGGACCCCTCCTACGAGCAGTACTTC. Protein product: CASSLGSSGDPSYEQYF.

The chain recombines TRBV10-2 with TRBJ2-3; 7 bases fit TRBD1. Germline values: CDR1 WSHSY, CDR2 SAAADI. Trimming took 10 bases from V and 2 from J; bases not matched to a gene: 6. The CDR3 sequence is 13 residues long. The CDR3 DNA sequence: TGCGCCAACAGGGGACAGTCCACAGATACGCAGTATTTT. Translation: CANRGQSTDTQYF.

V usage is TRBV7-2 and J usage is TRBJ2-1; 8 bases are shared with TRBD2. The CDR3 loop spans 16 amino acids. J was trimmed by 2 bases and V by 1 base; bases with no gene match: 4. CDR1 is SGHTA and CDR2 is FQGNSA in the germline V gene. The CDR3 bases are TGTGCCAGCAGCTTAGGAGCGGGAGACCCCTACAATGAGCAGTTCTTC. It is translated as CASSLGAGDPYNEQFF.